Given below is one TCR beta chain in context. This entry belongs to a study of blood T cell repertoires in COVID-19. Study as a whole: COVID-19 samples collected from the United States, Italy and Spain covered acute and convalescent phases.

Profiling relied on immunoSEQ multiplex PCR, and the TCRdb table lists in-frame clones only, not all of them. The sample lists about 71,000 clones; about 79% were seen once. This CDR3 has 16 amino acids. V lost 0 bases and J 1 base, leaving 12 bases between the germline ends. CDR1 and CDR2 (germline): KGHSH, LQKENI. The V and J genes are TRBV18 and TRBJ1-1; D is possibly TRBD1 (6 bases). This TCR was sampled from a man in his 70s with acute or convalescent COVID-19. Sequenced: peripheral blood. The CDR3 DNA is TGTGCCAGCTCACCACCGATGGGCAGGGGGAACACTGAAGCTTTCTTT. Translating it yields CASSPPMGRGNTEAFF.